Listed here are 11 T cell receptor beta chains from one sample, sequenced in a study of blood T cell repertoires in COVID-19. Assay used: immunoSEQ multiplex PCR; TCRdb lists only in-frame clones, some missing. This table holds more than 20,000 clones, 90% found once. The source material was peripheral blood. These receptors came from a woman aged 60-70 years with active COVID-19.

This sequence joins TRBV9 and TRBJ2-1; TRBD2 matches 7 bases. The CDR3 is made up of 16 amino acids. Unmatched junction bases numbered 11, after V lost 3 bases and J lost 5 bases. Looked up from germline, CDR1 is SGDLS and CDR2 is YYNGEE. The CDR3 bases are TGTGCCAGCAGCGCCCCCCGATCTAGCGGAAACAATGAGCAGTTCTTC. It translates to CASSAPRSSGNNEQFF.

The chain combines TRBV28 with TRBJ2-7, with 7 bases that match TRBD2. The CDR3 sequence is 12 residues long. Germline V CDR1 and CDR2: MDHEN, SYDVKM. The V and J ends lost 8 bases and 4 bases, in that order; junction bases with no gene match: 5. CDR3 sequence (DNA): TGTGCCAGCCGGGGGGATCAATACGAGCAGTACTTC. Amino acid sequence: CASRGDQYEQYF.

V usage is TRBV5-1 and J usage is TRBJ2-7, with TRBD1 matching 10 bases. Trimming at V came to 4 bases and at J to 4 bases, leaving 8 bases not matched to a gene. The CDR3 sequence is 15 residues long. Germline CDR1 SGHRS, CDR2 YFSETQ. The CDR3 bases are TGCGCCAGCAGCCTTCGACAGGGGGCGGAGTACGAGCAGTACTTC. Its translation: CASSLRQGAEYEQYF.

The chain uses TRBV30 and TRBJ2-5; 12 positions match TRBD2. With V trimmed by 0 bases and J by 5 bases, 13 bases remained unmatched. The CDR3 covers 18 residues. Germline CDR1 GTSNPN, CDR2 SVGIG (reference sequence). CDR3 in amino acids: CAWSVEPGLAGWRETQYF. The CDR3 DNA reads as TGTGCCTGGAGTGTGGAACCGGGACTAGCGGGTTGGCGGGAGACCCAGTACTTC. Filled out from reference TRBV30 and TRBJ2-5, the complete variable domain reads SQTIHQWPATLVQPVGSPLSLECTVEGTSNPNLYWYRQAAGRGLQLLFYSVGIGQISSEVPQNLSASRPQDRQFILSSKKLLLSDSGFYLCAWSVEPGLAGWRETQYFGPGTRLLVL.

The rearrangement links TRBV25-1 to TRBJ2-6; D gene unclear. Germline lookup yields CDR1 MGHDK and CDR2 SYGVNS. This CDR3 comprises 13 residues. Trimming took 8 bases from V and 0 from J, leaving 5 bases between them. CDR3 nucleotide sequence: TGTGCCAGCGTGAGCTCTGGGGCCAACGTCCTGACTTTC. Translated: CASVSSGANVLTF.

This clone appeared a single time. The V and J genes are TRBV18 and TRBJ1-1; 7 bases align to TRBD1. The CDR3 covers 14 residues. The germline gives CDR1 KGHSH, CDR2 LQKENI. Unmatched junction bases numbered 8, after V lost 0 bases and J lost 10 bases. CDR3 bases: TGTGCCAGCTCACCACCGTGGGACAGTTGGGTAGCTTTCTTT. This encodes CASSPPWDSWVAFF.

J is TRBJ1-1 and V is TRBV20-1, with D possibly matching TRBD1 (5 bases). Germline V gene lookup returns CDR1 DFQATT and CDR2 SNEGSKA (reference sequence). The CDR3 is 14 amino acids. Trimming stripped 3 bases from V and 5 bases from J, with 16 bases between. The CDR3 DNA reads TGCAGTGCTAGTCAAACGGGGGGTTGGACTGAAGCTTTCTTT. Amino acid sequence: CSASQTGGWTEAFF.

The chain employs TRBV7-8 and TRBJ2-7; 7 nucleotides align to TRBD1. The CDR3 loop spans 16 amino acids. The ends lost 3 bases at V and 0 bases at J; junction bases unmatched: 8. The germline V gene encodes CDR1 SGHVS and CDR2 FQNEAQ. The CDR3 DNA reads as TGTGCCAGCAGCTTTTTTGGACAGGTTGGCTCCTACGAGCAGTACTTC. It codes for CASSFFGQVGSYEQYF.

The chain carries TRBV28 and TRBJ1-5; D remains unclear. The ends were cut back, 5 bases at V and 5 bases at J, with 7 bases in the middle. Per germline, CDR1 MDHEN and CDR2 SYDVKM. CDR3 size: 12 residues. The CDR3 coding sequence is TGTGCCAGCAGTCCCCCCGATCAGCCCCAGCATTTT. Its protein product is CASSPPDQPQHF.

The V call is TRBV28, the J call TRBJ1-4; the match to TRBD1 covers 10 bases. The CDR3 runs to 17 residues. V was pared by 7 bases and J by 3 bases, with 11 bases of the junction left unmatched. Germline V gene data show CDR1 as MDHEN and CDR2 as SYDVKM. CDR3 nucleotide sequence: TGTGCCAGCACCGCCATGGGACAGGGGCAATCTAATGAAAAACTGTTTTTT. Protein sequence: CASTAMGQGQSNEKLFF.

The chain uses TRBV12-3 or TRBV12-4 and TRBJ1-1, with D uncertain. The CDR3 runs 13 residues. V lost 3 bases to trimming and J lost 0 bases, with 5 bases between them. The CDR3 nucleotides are TGTGCCAGCAGTTTTCAAATGAACACTGAAGCTTTCTTT. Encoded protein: CASSFQMNTEAFF.